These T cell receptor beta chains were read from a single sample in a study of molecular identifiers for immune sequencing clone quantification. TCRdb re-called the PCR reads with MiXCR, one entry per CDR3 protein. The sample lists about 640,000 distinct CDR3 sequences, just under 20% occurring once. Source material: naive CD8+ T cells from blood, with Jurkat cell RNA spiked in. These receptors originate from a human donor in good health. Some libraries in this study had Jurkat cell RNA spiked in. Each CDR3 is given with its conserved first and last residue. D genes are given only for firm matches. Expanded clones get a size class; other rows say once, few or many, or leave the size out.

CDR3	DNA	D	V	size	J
CASSQTGGYTEAFF	TGTGCCAGCAGTCAGACAGGGGGCTACACTGAAGCTTTCTTT	TRBD1	TRBV27	many	TRBJ1-1
CASSLTSENTEAFF	TGTGCCAGCAGCTTAACGTCAGAGAACACTGAAGCTTTCTTT	-	TRBV7-9	many	TRBJ1-1
CATSDGGHSYEQYF	TGTGCCACCAGTGATGGGGGGCACTCCTACGAGCAGTACTTC	-	TRBV24-1	-	TRBJ2-7
CASREGQGWTDTQYF	TGTGCCAGCAGAGAGGGACAGGGTTGGACAGATACGCAGTATTTT	TRBD1	TRBV12-3/TRBV12-4	many	TRBJ2-3
CASSYGQGSSEQYF	TGTGCCAGCAGTTACGGGCAGGGGTCTAGCGAGCAGTACTTC	-	TRBV6-5	many	TRBJ2-7
CASKNGGHQPQHF	TGTGCCAGTAAAAATGGGGGGCATCAGCCCCAGCATTTT	-	TRBV19	many	TRBJ1-5
CSVEPSGTEAFF	TGCAGCGTTGAGCCCTCAGGGACTGAAGCTTTCTTT	-	TRBV29-1	many	TRBJ1-1
CSARGKLADSSGANVLTF	TGCAGTGCTAGAGGGAAGCTAGCGGATAGCTCTGGGGCCAACGTCCTGACTTTC	TRBD2	TRBV20-1	many	TRBJ2-6
CASKDTGELFF	TGCGCCAGCAAGGACACCGGGGAGCTGTTTTTT	-	TRBV10-2	few	TRBJ2-2
CATTRLTGELFF	TGTGCCACCACCCGGCTCACCGGGGAGCTGTTTTTT	-	TRBV30	many	TRBJ2-2
CASSAPETTYNEQFF	TGTGCCAGCAGCGCCCCCGAGACCACCTACAATGAGCAGTTCTTC	-	TRBV7-9	-	TRBJ2-1
CASSDPRLYNEQFF	TGTGCCAGCAGTGATCCGCGCCTCTACAATGAGCAGTTCTTC	-	TRBV28	-	TRBJ2-1
CASRETEYTEAFF	TGCGCCAGCAGGGAAACAGAGTACACTGAAGCTTTCTTT	-	TRBV10-2	many	TRBJ1-1
CASSYSGLGQETQYF	TGTGCCAGCAGTTATTCTGGGCTGGGCCAAGAGACCCAGTACTTC	-	TRBV6-2/TRBV6-3	few	TRBJ2-5
CASSSAGEETQYF	TGTGCCAGCAGTTCCGCGGGGGAAGAGACCCAGTACTTC	TRBD2	TRBV12-3/TRBV12-4	many	TRBJ2-5
CASSLWGQGADTQYF	TGCGCCAGCAGCTTATGGGGACAGGGGGCAGATACGCAGTATTTT	TRBD1	TRBV5-1	many	TRBJ2-3
CSVETRDILGNEQFF	TGCAGCGTTGAGACTCGGGACATCTTAGGCAATGAGCAGTTCTTC	-	TRBV29-1	many	TRBJ2-1
CASSIGSGVEQFF	TGTGCCAGTAGTATAGGGTCAGGGGTTGAGCAGTTCTTC	-	TRBV19	few	TRBJ2-1
CASSEEGTTFSEAFF	TGTGCCAGCAGTGAGGAGGGAACGACGTTCTCTGAAGCTTTCTTT	-	TRBV2	-	TRBJ1-1
CASSITVDSVYEQYF	TGTGCCAGTAGTATTACAGTGGACAGCGTGTACGAGCAGTACTTC	-	TRBV19	few	TRBJ2-7
CASSPPGAGLTSTDTQYF	TGTGCCAGCAGCCCCCCGGGGGCGGGATTAACTAGCACAGATACGCAGTATTTT	-	TRBV3-1	few	TRBJ2-3
CASSVRGQARPYEQYF	TGTGCCAGCAGCGTCCGAGGACAGGCCCGTCCCTACGAGCAGTACTTC	TRBD1	TRBV27	many	TRBJ2-7
CASSRDILGVNTEAFF	TGTGCCAGCAGCCGAGACATTCTCGGTGTGAACACTGAAGCTTTCTTT	-	TRBV12-3/TRBV12-4	few	TRBJ1-1
CVTDGGWETQYF	TGTGTCACCGACGGAGGGTGGGAGACCCAGTACTTC	-	TRBV7-9	-	TRBJ2-5
CASSPGVDTEAFF	TGTGCCAGCAGTCCAGGGGTGGACACTGAAGCTTTCTTT	-	TRBV2	many	TRBJ1-1
CSARAQYRNTEAFF	TGCAGTGCTAGAGCTCAGTACAGGAACACTGAAGCTTTCTTT	-	TRBV20-1	many	TRBJ1-1
CASSLDLGGGQPQHF	TGTGCCAGCAGCTTAGATCTCGGGGGCGGTCAGCCCCAGCATTTT	-	TRBV11-2	few	TRBJ1-5
CAGSMVGAGNTIYF	TGCGCCGGTAGTATGGTCGGAGCTGGAAACACCATATATTTT	-	TRBV19	once	TRBJ1-3
CASSRDLGFGNQPQHF	TGTGCCAGCAGCCGGGACTTAGGTTTCGGGAATCAGCCCCAGCATTTT	-	TRBV7-2	many	TRBJ1-5
CASSSGTGGTFGDTQYF	TGCGCCAGCAGCTCCGGGACAGGGGGGACCTTTGGGGATACGCAGTATTTT	TRBD1	TRBV10-2	few	TRBJ2-3
CATYPPGQIYNEQFF	TGTGCCACCTACCCTCCGGGACAGATATACAATGAGCAGTTCTTC	TRBD1	TRBV6-5	-	TRBJ2-1
CASSTNRDRTGGYSGNTIYF	TGTGCCAGCAGCACAAACAGGGACAGGACTGGGGGGTACTCTGGAAACACCATATATTTT	TRBD1	TRBV7-9	few	TRBJ1-3
CASSLAGPGYEQYF	TGTGCCAGCAGCTTAGCGGGCCCGGGGTACGAGCAGTACTTC	-	TRBV7-9	many	TRBJ2-7
CATSEPDSNQPQHF	TGTGCCACCAGTGAACCAGATAGCAATCAGCCCCAGCATTTT	-	TRBV24-1	many	TRBJ1-5
CSAQGEFANTGELFF	TGCAGTGCGCAGGGGGAGTTCGCGAACACCGGGGAGCTGTTTTTT	TRBD1	TRBV20-1	many	TRBJ2-2
CASSQVGGASYEQYF	TGTGCCAGCAGCCAAGTAGGAGGCGCCTCCTACGAGCAGTACTTC	-	TRBV3-1	many	TRBJ2-7
CASSMGGSYTDTQYF	TGTGCCAGCAGCATGGGGGGGAGTTACACAGATACGCAGTATTTT	TRBD2	TRBV7-9	many	TRBJ2-3
CASSERTGSGNTIYF	TGCGCCAGCAGCGAGAGGACAGGTTCCGGAAACACCATATATTTT	TRBD1	TRBV4-1	many	TRBJ1-3
CATCLGGGGNQETQYF	TGTGCCACCTGCCTGGGGGGAGGGGGCAACCAAGAGACCCAGTACTTC	-	TRBV28	-	TRBJ2-5
CASSLSPRPTDTQYF	TGTGCCAGCAGCCTCAGCCCTCGTCCGACAGATACGCAGTATTTT	-	TRBV7-6	many	TRBJ2-3
CASSPSRTGELFF	TGTGCCAGCAGTCCCTCACGCACCGGGGAGCTGTTTTTT	-	TRBV12-3/TRBV12-4	many	TRBJ2-2
CASSQDRGSKGTQYF	TGCGCCAGCAGCCAAGACCGGGGCAGCAAAGGGACCCAGTACTTC	-	TRBV4-3	-	TRBJ2-5
CASSLGLAGYTDTQYF	TGTGCCAGCAGCTTAGGCCTAGCGGGGTACACAGATACGCAGTATTTT	TRBD2	TRBV13	many	TRBJ2-3
CASSRVPGATNEKLFF	TGCGCCAGCAGCCGCGTACCGGGTGCAACTAATGAAAAACTGTTTTTT	-	TRBV4-1	-	TRBJ1-4
CASSIETGGSNQPQHF	TGTGCCAGTAGTATAGAAACAGGGGGAAGCAATCAGCCCCAGCATTTT	TRBD1	TRBV19	-	TRBJ1-5
CASSPGLALYEQYF	TGTGCCAGCAGCCCGGGACTAGCGCTCTACGAGCAGTACTTC	TRBD2	TRBV7-9	many	TRBJ2-7
CASVTDFAPYEQYF	TGTGCCAGCGTAACAGACTTCGCTCCCTACGAGCAGTACTTC	-	TRBV6-5	many	TRBJ2-7
CASSLSVGDGSPLHF	TGTGCCAGCAGCTTAAGTGTAGGGGATGGTTCACCCCTCCACTTT	-	TRBV7-8	many	TRBJ1-6
CASSQASRGDNQPQHF	TGTGCCAGCAGCCAAGCAAGTAGGGGTGACAATCAGCCCCAGCATTTT	-	TRBV3-2	few	TRBJ1-5
CATSRGKSSYNEQFF	TGTGCCACCAGCAGAGGCAAGAGCTCCTACAATGAGCAGTTCTTC	-	TRBV15	few	TRBJ2-1
CASSLDRDVLTGANVLTF	TGTGCCAGCAGCTTAGACCGGGACGTTCTTACTGGGGCCAACGTCCTGACTTTC	-	TRBV7-6	many	TRBJ2-6
CASSSGSSGVTFFSGANVLTF	TGTGCCAGCAGCTCAGGGTCTAGCGGGGTAACTTTTTTCTCTGGGGCCAACGTCCTGACTTTC	TRBD2	TRBV7-9	-	TRBJ2-6
CASSSRLAGHSDTQYF	TGTGCCAGCAGCTCGAGACTAGCGGGCCACTCAGATACGCAGTATTTT	TRBD2	TRBV7-8	-	TRBJ2-3
CAWSVLQVSDTQYF	TGTGCCTGGAGTGTCCTCCAAGTTTCAGATACGCAGTATTTT	-	TRBV30	many	TRBJ2-3
CASSLAGVQETQYF	TGTGCCAGCAGCTTAGCGGGTGTTCAGGAGACCCAGTACTTC	-	TRBV7-7	many	TRBJ2-5
CASSWTATGGFLHSPLHF	TGTGCCAGCAGCTGGACCGCTACAGGGGGCTTCCTTCATTCACCCCTCCACTTT	TRBD1	TRBV5-8	-	TRBJ1-6
CASSQLRDRKTSTGELFF	TGCGCCAGCAGCCAATTGAGGGACAGGAAAACGAGCACCGGGGAGCTGTTTTTT	TRBD1	TRBV4-1	-	TRBJ2-2
CAGSESVLTTYGYTF	TGTGCCGGCAGTGAATCCGTTCTTACCACCTATGGCTACACCTTC	-	TRBV2	-	TRBJ1-2
CAGSLPWGRAKTGELFF	TGTGCCGGCAGTTTACCCTGGGGGAGGGCTAAAACCGGGGAGCTGTTTTTT	TRBD2	TRBV12-3/TRBV12-4	-	TRBJ2-2